This T cell receptor (beta chain) was sequenced in a study of molecular identifiers for immune sequencing clone quantification. This clonotype was seen ten or more times. Its matching antigen is unknown. Bulk TCR libraries were made with methods that had been previously described and with listed TCR primers. TCRdb ran MiXCR on the PCR reads and lists one entry per CDR3 protein. The table shows around 470,000 distinct CDR3 sequences, with about 25% occurring only once. Germline V gene sequence: CDR1 SQVTM, CDR2 ANQGSEA. V lost 5 bases and J 1 base, leaving 11 bases between the germline ends. This CDR3 contains 14 residues. Study findings and constraints: Clonotypes topping 20 RNA copies carried over 97% of effector molecules but under 1% of naive ones.

This clonotype originated in a human donor in good health. Some libraries in this study had Jurkat cell RNA spiked in. The V call is TRBV29-1, the J call TRBJ2-2; TRBD1 might be the D (6 bases). The sequencing input was naive CD8+ T cells from blood, with Jurkat cell RNA spiked in. Subset here: FACS-sorted CD8+CD4-CCR7+CD45RA+ naive T cells. CDR3 sequence (DNA): TGCAGCGTTCTGGGACACAAGAACACCGGGGAGCTGTTTTTT. Translated: CSVLGHKNTGELFF.